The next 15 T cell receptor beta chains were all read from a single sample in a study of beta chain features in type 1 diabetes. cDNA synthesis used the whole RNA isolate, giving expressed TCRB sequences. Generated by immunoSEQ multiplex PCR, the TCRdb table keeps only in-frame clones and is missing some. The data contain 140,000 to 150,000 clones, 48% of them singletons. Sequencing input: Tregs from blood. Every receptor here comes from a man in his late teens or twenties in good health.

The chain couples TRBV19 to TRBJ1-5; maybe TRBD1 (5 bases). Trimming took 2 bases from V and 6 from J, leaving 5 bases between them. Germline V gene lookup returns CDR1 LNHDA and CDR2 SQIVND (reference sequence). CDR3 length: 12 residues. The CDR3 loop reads CASSIRGQPQHF. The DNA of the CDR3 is TGTGCCAGTAGTATAAGGGGTCAGCCCCAGCATTTT.

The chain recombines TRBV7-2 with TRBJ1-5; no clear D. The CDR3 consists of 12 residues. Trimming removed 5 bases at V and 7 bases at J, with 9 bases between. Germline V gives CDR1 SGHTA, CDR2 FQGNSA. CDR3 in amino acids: CASSSASQPQHF. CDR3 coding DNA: TGTGCCAGCAGCAGTGCTAGCCAGCCCCAGCATTTT.

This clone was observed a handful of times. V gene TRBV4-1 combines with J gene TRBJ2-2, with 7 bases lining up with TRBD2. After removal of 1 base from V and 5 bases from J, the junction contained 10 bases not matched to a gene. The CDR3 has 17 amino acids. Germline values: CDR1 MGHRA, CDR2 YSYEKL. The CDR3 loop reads CASSQVSSGGGTGELFF. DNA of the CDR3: TGCGCCAGCAGCCAAGTCTCTAGCGGAGGAGGAACCGGGGAGCTGTTTTTT.

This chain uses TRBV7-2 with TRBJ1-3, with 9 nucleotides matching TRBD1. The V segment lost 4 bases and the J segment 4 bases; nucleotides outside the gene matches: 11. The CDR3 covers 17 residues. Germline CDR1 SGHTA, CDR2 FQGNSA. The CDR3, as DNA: TGTGCCAGCAGCTCTCCCAGGGGACAGGGAGTGGGAAACACCATATATTTT. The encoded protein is CASSSPRGQGVGNTIYF.

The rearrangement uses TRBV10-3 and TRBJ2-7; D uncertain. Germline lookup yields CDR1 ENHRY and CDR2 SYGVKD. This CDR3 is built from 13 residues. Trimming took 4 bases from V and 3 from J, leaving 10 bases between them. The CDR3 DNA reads TGTGCCATCAGTGGTTCTAATCTCTACGAGCAGTACTTC. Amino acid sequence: CAISGSNLYEQYF.

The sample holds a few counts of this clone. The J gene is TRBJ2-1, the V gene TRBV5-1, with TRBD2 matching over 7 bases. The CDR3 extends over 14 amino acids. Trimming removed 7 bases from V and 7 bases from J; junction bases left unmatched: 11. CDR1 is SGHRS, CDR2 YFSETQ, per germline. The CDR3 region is CASHGLVTSNEQFF. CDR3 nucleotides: TGCGCCAGCCATGGACTAGTCACGTCAAATGAGCAGTTCTTC.

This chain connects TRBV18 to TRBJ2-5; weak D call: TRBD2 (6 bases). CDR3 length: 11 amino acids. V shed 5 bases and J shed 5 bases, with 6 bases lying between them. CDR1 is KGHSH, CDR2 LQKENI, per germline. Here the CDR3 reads CASSSGETQYF. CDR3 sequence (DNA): TGTGCCAGCTCAAGCGGGGAGACCCAGTACTTC.

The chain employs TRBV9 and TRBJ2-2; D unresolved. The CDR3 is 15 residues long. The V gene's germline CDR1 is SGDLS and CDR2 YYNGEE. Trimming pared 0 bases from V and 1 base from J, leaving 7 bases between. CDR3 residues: CASSVDRLNTGELFF. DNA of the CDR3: TGTGCCAGCAGCGTAGACAGATTGAACACCGGGGAGCTGTTTTTT.

CDR3 DNA sequence: TGTGCCAGCAGTTATACCCTAACTAGCGGGCCATCGGTCGTGGAGACCCAGTACTTC. This translates into CASSYTLTSGPSVVETQYF. This chain uses TRBV27 with TRBJ2-5; 9 nucleotides agree with TRBD2. J lost 5 bases, V lost 4 bases, and 20 bases had no gene match. This CDR3 contains 19 residues. Germline lookup yields CDR1 MNHEY and CDR2 SMNVEV (reference sequence).

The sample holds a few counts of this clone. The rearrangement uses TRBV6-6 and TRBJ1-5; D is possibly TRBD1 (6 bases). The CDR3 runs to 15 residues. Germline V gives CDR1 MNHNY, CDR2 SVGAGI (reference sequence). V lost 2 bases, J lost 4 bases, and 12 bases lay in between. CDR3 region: CASSYGRGSNQPQHF. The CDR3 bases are TGTGCCAGCAGTTACGGCAGGGGTTCGAATCAGCCCCAGCATTTT.

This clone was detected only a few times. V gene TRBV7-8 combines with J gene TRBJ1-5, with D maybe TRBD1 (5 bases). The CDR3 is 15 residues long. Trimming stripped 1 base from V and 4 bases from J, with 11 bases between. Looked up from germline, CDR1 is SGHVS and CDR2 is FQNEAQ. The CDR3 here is CASSLGGTINQPQHF. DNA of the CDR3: TGTGCCAGCAGCTTAGGCGGGACTATTAATCAGCCCCAGCATTTT.

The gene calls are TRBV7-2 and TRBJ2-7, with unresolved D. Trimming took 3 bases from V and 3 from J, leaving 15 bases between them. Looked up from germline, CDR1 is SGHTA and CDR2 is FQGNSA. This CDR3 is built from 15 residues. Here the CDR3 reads CASSFAKIPNYEQYF. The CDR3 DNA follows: TGTGCCAGCAGCTTTGCTAAAATCCCTAACTACGAGCAGTACTTC.

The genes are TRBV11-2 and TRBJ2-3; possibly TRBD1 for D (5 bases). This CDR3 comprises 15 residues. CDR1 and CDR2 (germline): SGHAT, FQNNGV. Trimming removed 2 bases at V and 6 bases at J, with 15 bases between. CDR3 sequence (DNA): TGTGCCAGCAGCTTAAATTGGTACAGGCCGGATACGCAGTATTTT. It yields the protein CASSLNWYRPDTQYF.

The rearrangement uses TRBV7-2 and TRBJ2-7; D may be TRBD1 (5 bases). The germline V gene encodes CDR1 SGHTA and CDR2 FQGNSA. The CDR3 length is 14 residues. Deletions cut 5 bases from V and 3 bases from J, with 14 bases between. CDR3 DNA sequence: TGTGCCAGCAGCATCGACAGACTCCTCTACGAGCAGTACTTC. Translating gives CASSIDRLLYEQYF.

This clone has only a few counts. The CDR3 loop is CASSIRQGNGELFF. CDR3 sequence (DNA): TGTGCCAGCAGCATTCGACAGGGCAACGGGGAGCTGTTTTTT. This rearrangement joins TRBV9 to TRBJ2-2, with 7 bases aligning to TRBD1. J lost 7 bases, V lost 4 bases, and 7 bases had no gene match. Germline loops: CDR1 SGDLS, CDR2 YYNGEE. This CDR3 comprises 14 residues.